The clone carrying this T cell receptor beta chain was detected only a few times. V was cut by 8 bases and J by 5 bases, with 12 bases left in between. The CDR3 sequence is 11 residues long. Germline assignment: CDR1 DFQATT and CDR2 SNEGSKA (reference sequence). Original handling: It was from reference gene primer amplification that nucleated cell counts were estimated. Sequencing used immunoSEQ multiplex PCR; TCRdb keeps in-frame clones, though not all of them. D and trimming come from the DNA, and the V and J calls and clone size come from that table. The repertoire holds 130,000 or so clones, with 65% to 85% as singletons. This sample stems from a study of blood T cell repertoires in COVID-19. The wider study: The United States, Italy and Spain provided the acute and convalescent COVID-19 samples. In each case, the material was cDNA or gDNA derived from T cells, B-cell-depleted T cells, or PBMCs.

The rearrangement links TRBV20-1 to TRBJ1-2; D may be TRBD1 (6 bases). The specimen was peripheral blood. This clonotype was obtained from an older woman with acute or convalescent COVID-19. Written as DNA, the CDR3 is TGCAGTTCGGACAGCCCATATGGCTACACCTTC. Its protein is CSSDSPYGYTF.